A single T cell receptor beta chain is shown here with its context. The antigen this receptor binds is unknown. No qualities accompany the bases; no much larger clone lies one base away. The study evaluated CTLA-4 blockade (ipilimumab) given together with focal radiation therapy in patients who had chemo-refractory metastatic non-small-cell lung cancer. This entry comes from a study of radiotherapy plus CTLA-4 blockade in lung cancer (dated by TCRdb to the late 2010s). At the level of the whole study: Among the enrolled patients, about 19% had an objective response, and 31% reached disease control.

Library prep was done by the immunoSEQ multiplex PCR assay. In TCRdb, the immuneACCESS table is reduced to in-frame sequences with V and J assigned. These tables do not hold every clone; where another copy was compared, an unresolved V gene accounts for under half, and the others remain unexplained. Across this sample there are 25,000 to 35,000 clones, with over 75% seen only once. The top ten clonotypes cover around 23% of the sample. From the cysteine up to the phenylalanine, the CDR3 has a length of 18 residues. Only the CDR3 portion is preserved as DNA: 54 bases, with reading frame beginning at the first base. On the study overall, not on this receptor specifically: The strongest predictors of response were reported to be early dynamic shifts in blood T cell clones along with a rise in serum interferon-beta following radiation. After treatment with radiotherapy and ipilimumab, TCR clones that came from tumors expanded in the peripheral blood.

The V and J segments used are TRBV21-1 and TRBJ2-2; the D segment call TRBD2 is taken from the table without a DNA check. TRBV21-1 is designated a pseudogene. Sequencing used peripheral blood, obtained from a patient treated with radiotherapy plus ipilimumab. The sequence was collected from a human donor with non-small cell lung cancer that progressed on radiotherapy plus ipilimumab. The nucleotide sequence is TGTGCCAGCAGCGGAAGAAAAGACCGGGCCGGGAGCACCGGGGAGCTGTTTTTT. This translates into CASSGRKDRAGSTGELFF.